Listed below are T cell receptor beta chains from one sample, sequenced in a study of vaccination effects on CD4 cells after COVID-19. Data came from immunoSEQ multiplex PCR; TCRdb stores just in-frame clones and leaves some out. The table includes roughly 67,000 clones, around 81% detected once. Antigen specificity for these receptors is unknown. Here the sequenced sample was CD4+ T cells from PBMCs cultured with SARS-CoV-2 spike peptides, taken before COVID-19 vaccination. All receptors come from a human donor who received a COVID-19 vaccine. CDR3s include the opening cysteine and the closing phenylalanine or tryptophan. The D gene is left open where the match is weak. Expanded clones get a size class; other rows say once, few or many, or leave the size out.

TRBV6-5	NA	TRBJ1-2	NA	TGTGCCAGCAGTTACCAGGAAACTGGTGGCTACACCTTC	CASSYQETGGYTF
TRBV18	NA	TRBJ2-5	TRBD2	TGTGCCAGCTCACTGTCGCGGGGGGACCAAGAGACCCAGTACTTC	CASSLSRGDQETQYF
TRBV5-1	NA	TRBJ2-2	NA	TGCGCCAGCAGCCCCGGGGGCACCGGGGAGCTGTTTTTT	CASSPGGTGELFF
TRBV27	NA	TRBJ2-1	TRBD1	TGTGCCAGCAGTTTCCAGAAGATTCGGACAGGGGGCTGGCATGAGCAGTTCTTC	CASSFQKIRTGGWHEQFF
TRBV7-9	few	TRBJ1-5	NA	TGTGCCAGCAGCTTAGACGGTCAAGGGCCCCAGCATTTT	CASSLDGQGPQHF
TRBV9	NA	TRBJ2-5	TRBD1	TGTGCCAGCAGCCCCCGACAGGGACAAGAGACCCAGTACTTC	CASSPRQGQETQYF
TRBV2	NA	TRBJ1-6	TRBD1	TGTGCCAGCAGATTGGCAGGGGGTTCACCCCTCCACTTT	CASRLAGGSPLHF
TRBV18	NA	TRBJ1-1	TRBD1	TGTGCCAGCTCGCCCACCGGACAGGGGGCGATGACTGAAGCTTTCTTT	CASSPTGQGAMTEAFF
TRBV6-5	once	TRBJ1-1	NA	TGTGCCAGCAGGCCAGAGGGAGGGAACACTGAAGCTTTCTTT	CASRPEGGNTEAFF
TRBV6-1	NA	TRBJ1-1	TRBD1	TGTGCCAGCAGTGATCCGGGACAGATGAACACTGAAGCTTTCTTT	CASSDPGQMNTEAFF
TRBV6-5	NA	TRBJ2-5	NA	TGTGCCAGCAGTTACTTAGGGAAGCCGTACCAAGAGACCCAGTACTTC	CASSYLGKPYQETQYF
TRBV10-1	few	TRBJ1-2	NA	TGCGCCAGCAGTGATCTGCCATCCGCCCTCGGGGGCTATGGCTACACCTTC	CASSDLPSALGGYGYTF
TRBV9	NA	TRBJ2-3	NA	TGTGCCAGCAGCGTAGTCGAGGGGTCTAGCACAGATACGCAGTATTTT	CASSVVEGSSTDTQYF
TRBV27	NA	TRBJ2-1	TRBD2	TGTGCCAGCAGGCGGGGGGGCCCTAATGAGCAGTTCTTC	CASRRGGPNEQFF
TRBV23-1	medium-sized	TRBJ1-1	TRBD1	TGCGCCAGCAGTCTCCGGCAGGGGGACACTGAAGCTTTCTTT	CASSLRQGDTEAFF
TRBV28	NA	TRBJ1-4	NA	TGTGCCAGCAGCCCACCGGGTCGATATGAAAAACTGTTTTTT	CASSPPGRYEKLFF
TRBV12-3/TRBV12-4	NA	TRBJ1-4	NA	TGTGCCAGCAGTTTGGTGAATGAAAAACTGTTTTTT	CASSLVNEKLFF
TRBV27	NA	TRBJ2-6	NA	TGTGCCAGCAGTTTAAACAGGTCGCCTGGGGCCAACGTCCTGACTTTC	CASSLNRSPGANVLTF
TRBV18	NA	TRBJ2-3	NA	TGTGCCAGCTCACCTTACGAACAGGGATTATCCACAGATACGCAGTATTTT	CASSPYEQGLSTDTQYF
TRBV5-1	NA	TRBJ2-5	NA	TGCGCCAGCAGCTTGGGTGGGGTAGGGCAAGAGACCCAGTACTTC	CASSLGGVGQETQYF
TRBV5-1	NA	TRBJ2-2	NA	TGCGCCAGCAGCGAACAGTTAAACACCGGGGAGCTGTTTTTT	CASSEQLNTGELFF
TRBV5-1	NA	TRBJ2-2	TRBD2	TGCGCCAGCAGTCCCGTAGCGGGGGGGCTCACCGGGGAGCTGTTTTTT	CASSPVAGGLTGELFF
TRBV7-7	NA	TRBJ2-1	TRBD1	TGTGCCAGCAGCAAGACAGGGGTCACGAGTGAGCAGTTCTTC	CASSKTGVTSEQFF